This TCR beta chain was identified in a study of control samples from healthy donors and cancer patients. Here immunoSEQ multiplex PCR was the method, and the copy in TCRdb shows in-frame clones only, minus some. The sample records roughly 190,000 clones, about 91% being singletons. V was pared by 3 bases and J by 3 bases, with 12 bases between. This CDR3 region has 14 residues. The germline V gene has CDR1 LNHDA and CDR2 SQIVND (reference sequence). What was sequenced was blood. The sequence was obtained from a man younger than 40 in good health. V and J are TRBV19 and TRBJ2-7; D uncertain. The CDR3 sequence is CASSIGPGLYEQYF. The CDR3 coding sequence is TGTGCCAGTAGTATTGGGCCGGGTCTCTACGAGCAGTACTTC.